The 30 T cell receptor beta chains in this list originate from one sample, sequenced in a study of cytomegalovirus exposure and HLA in healthy donors. Primers for the PCR totalled 60 Vbeta and 13 Jbeta. Sequenced by immunoSEQ multiplex PCR; TCRdb stores in-frame clones only, minus some. The repertoire has some 160,000 clones, less than 85% of them found once; the top ten carry 5.7%. The sequenced sample consisted of PBMCs. Receptor source: a man aged 40-49 years in good health and CMV-seronegative.

The chain recombines TRBV9 with TRBJ2-5; 12 nucleotides align to TRBD2. With 2 bases clipped from V and 4 bases from J, the junction kept 0 bases outside the gene matches. This CDR3 region has 14 residues. Germline V lookup: CDR1 SGDLS, CDR2 YYNGEE. In nucleotides, the CDR3 is TGTGCCAGCAGCGTGACTAGCGGGGGAGAGACCCAGTACTTC. Protein: CASSVTSGGETQYF.

This rearrangement joins TRBV5-1 to TRBJ2-7; TRBD1 agrees at 7 bases. The CDR3 is made up of 13 amino acids. Germline values: CDR1 SGHRS, CDR2 YFSETQ. After removal of 5 bases from V and 2 bases from J, the junction contained 4 bases not matched to a gene. The CDR3 DNA sequence: TGCGCCAGCAGTTGGGACAGTACCTACGAGCAGTACTTC. It is translated as CASSWDSTYEQYF. Variable domain in full (rest from reference TRBV5-1 and TRBJ2-7): KAGVTQTPRYLIKTRGQQVTLSCSPISGHRSVSWYQQTPGQGLQFLFEYFSETQRNKGNFPGRFSGRQFSNSRSEMNVSTLELGDSALYLCASSWDSTYEQYFGPGTRLTVT.

The chain carries TRBV5-4 and TRBJ1-6; 8 nucleotides agree with TRBD1. CDR1 is SGHNT, CDR2 YYREEE, per germline (reference sequence). CDR3 length: 16 amino acids. J gave up 4 bases and V 1 base, and 4 bases lay outside the gene matches. This CDR3 reads CASSLRTGYYNSPLHF. Here the CDR3 DNA reads TGTGCCAGCAGCTTGCGGACAGGGTATTATAATTCACCCCTCCACTTT.

J is TRBJ2-7 and V is TRBV6-5; 8 bases line up with TRBD1. Germline values: CDR1 MNHEY, CDR2 SVGAGI. The CDR3 covers 15 residues. V shed 0 bases, J shed 2 bases, and the junction held 3 bases outside the gene matches. This CDR3 is CASSYSVGQAYEQYF. The DNA of the CDR3 is TGTGCCAGCAGTTACTCGGTGGGACAGGCCTACGAGCAGTACTTC.

The chain employs TRBV5-3 and TRBJ2-1, with no clear D. TRBV5-3 is known as an ORF, though its function is uncertain. Deletions cut 10 bases from V and 6 bases from J, with 11 bases between. The CDR3 contains 11 residues. DNA for the CDR3: TGTGCCTTATCGAGCCGCAATGAGCAGTTCTTC. Protein product: CALSSRNEQFF.

A few counts support this clone. The chain couples TRBV11-2 to TRBJ2-3, with D possibly being TRBD2 (6 bases). This CDR3 is 16 amino acids long. The ends were cut back, 1 base at V and 0 bases at J, with 11 bases in the middle. Germline CDR1 and CDR2: SGHAT and FQNNGV. CDR3 nucleotides: TGTGCCAGCAGCTTAGGTAATAGCGGAAGCACAGATACGCAGTATTTT. Protein sequence: CASSLGNSGSTDTQYF.

The rearrangement uses TRBV4-3 and TRBJ1-5; TRBD1 aligns across 7 bases. The junction had 9 bases not matched to a gene; V was cut back by 0 bases and J by 4 bases. The germline gives CDR1 LGHNA, CDR2 YSLEER. The CDR3 loop spans 17 amino acids. The CDR3 loop reads CASSQDPTGVGNQPQHF. CDR3 coding DNA: TGCGCCAGCAGCCAAGATCCAACAGGGGTGGGTAATCAGCCCCAGCATTTT.

This clone appeared once. Here the CDR3 DNA reads TGCGCCAGCAGTTCCAGCGACTACAATGAGCAGTTCTTC. Encoded protein: CASSSSDYNEQFF. The chain has TRBV10-1 and TRBJ2-1; no clear D. Germline V CDR1 and CDR2: WNHNN, SYGVQD (reference sequence). V gave up 5 bases and J gave up 3 bases, with 8 bases separating them. The CDR3 length is 13 residues.

The genes are TRBV4-1 and TRBJ1-2, with D tentatively TRBD1 (6 bases). The CDR3 sequence is 17 residues long. V was trimmed by 4 bases and J by 7 bases, leaving 25 bases between them. The germline gives CDR1 MGHRA, CDR2 YSYEKL. The CDR3 reads CASSRGGVDSLSFGYTF. Written as DNA, the CDR3 is TGCGCCAGCAGCCGAGGGGGAGTGGACAGCCTTAGTTTTGGCTACACCTTC.

This chain joins TRBV5-4 and TRBJ2-4, with 10 nucleotides matching TRBD1. The CDR3 runs to 16 residues. V lost 5 bases to trimming and J lost 4 bases; unmatched junction nucleotides: 9. Germline-derived CDR1 and CDR2 are SGHNT and YYREEE (reference sequence). DNA for the CDR3: TGTGCCAGCAGACTGGGGGGGGACAGGGGAAAAAACATTCAGTACTTC. Its protein product is CASRLGGDRGKNIQYF.

This clone showed up just once. The chain couples TRBV27 to TRBJ2-7; 10 bases are a match to TRBD1. The junction had 2 bases not matched to a gene; V was cut back by 6 bases and J by 0 bases. The V gene's germline CDR1 is MNHEY and CDR2 SMNVEV (reference sequence). This CDR3 comprises 14 residues. The CDR3 is CASRDRGFSYEQYF. The DNA for the CDR3 is TGTGCCAGCAGGGACAGGGGGTTCTCCTACGAGCAGTACTTC.

This clone was recorded a few times. V and J are TRBV19 and TRBJ1-4; TRBD1 agrees at 7 bases. This CDR3 is built from 14 residues. Germline-derived CDR1 and CDR2 are LNHDA and SQIVND (reference sequence). The V and J ends lost 8 bases and 0 bases, in that order; junction bases with no gene match: 3. The CDR3 DNA reads TGTGCCAGTGGACAGGACGCAACTAATGAAAAACTGTTTTTT. It yields the protein CASGQDATNEKLFF.

The chain combines TRBV7-2 with TRBJ1-2, with no clear D. The CDR3 is 13 amino acids. Germline loops: CDR1 SGHTA, CDR2 FQGNSA. Deletions cut 5 bases from V and 5 bases from J, with 12 bases between. DNA of the CDR3: TGTGCCAGCAGCCCCACAGAGTATTATGGCTACACCTTC. It codes for CASSPTEYYGYTF.

The rearrangement uses TRBV9 and TRBJ1-1, with D possibly TRBD1 on 6 matching bases. The CDR3 covers 14 residues. V lost 4 bases and J 5 bases, leaving 15 bases between the germline ends. Germline V CDR1 and CDR2: SGDLS, YYNGEE. The CDR3 sequence: CASSSDRTVTEAFF. In DNA, the CDR3 is TGTGCCAGCAGCTCTGACCGGACAGTTACTGAAGCTTTCTTT.

The chain has TRBV5-1 and TRBJ2-3, with 9 bases aligning to TRBD1. Trimming at V came to 2 bases and at J to 1 base, leaving 2 bases not matched to a gene. This CDR3 is 15 amino acids long. Germline-derived CDR1 and CDR2 are SGHRS and YFSETQ. CDR3 protein: CASSLQGAGTDTQYF. In DNA form, the CDR3 reads TGCGCCAGCAGCTTACAGGGGGCAGGCACAGATACGCAGTATTTT.

CDR3 DNA: TGTGCCAGCAGCCCCCACGGTGGCGGGAGGGCCGGGGGCAGTGAGCAGTTCTTC. It specifies CASSPHGGGRAGGSEQFF. This sequence joins TRBV7-3 and TRBJ2-1; 9 bases match TRBD2. The CDR3 totals 18 residues. CDR1 is SGHTA and CDR2 is FQGTGA in the germline V gene. The junction had 20 bases not matched to a gene; V was cut back by 5 bases and J by 9 bases.

The table lists this clone with a count of one. The chain carries TRBV10-3 and TRBJ1-5, with D possibly matching TRBD1 (6 bases). CDR1 ENHRY and CDR2 SYGVKD come from the germline V gene. V dropped 7 bases and J dropped 7 bases, with 14 bases sitting between them. The CDR3 spans 13 residues. CDR3 bases: TGTGCCATCACGGACTCTGGGGGCCAGCCCCAGCATTTT. Protein sequence: CAITDSGGQPQHF.

The J gene is TRBJ2-2, the V gene TRBV10-2, with TRBD1 matching over 10 bases. Germline CDR1 reads WSHSY; CDR2 reads SAAADI. The CDR3 extends over 15 amino acids. V lost 7 bases, J lost 3 bases, and 5 bases stayed unmatched. The CDR3 is CASKTGGADTGELFF. CDR3 in DNA: TGCGCCAGCAAGACAGGGGGCGCAGACACCGGGGAGCTGTTTTTT.

J is TRBJ2-1 and V is TRBV19, with TRBD1 matching over 7 bases. The germline V gene encodes CDR1 LNHDA and CDR2 SQIVND (reference sequence). J was trimmed by 10 bases and V by 4 bases; bases with no gene match: 13. This CDR3 has 15 residues. This CDR3 reads CASSTDRWGLREQFF. CDR3 DNA sequence: TGTGCCAGTAGTACGGACAGGTGGGGGCTTCGGGAGCAGTTCTTC. The variable domain in full, with the rest retrieved from reference TRBV19 and TRBJ2-1, is DGGITQSPKYLFRKEGQNVTLSCEQNLNHDAMYWYRQDPGQGLRLIYYSQIVNDFQKGDIAEGYSVSREKKESFPLTVTSAQKNPTAFYLCASSTDRWGLREQFFGPGTRLTVL.

The chain combines TRBV7-9 with TRBJ2-6; TRBD1 agrees at 8 bases. V lost 4 bases, J lost 1 base, and 0 bases stayed unmatched. Per germline, CDR1 SEHNR and CDR2 FQNEAQ (reference sequence). This CDR3 has 15 amino acids. CDR3 protein: CASSWTGSGANVLTF. DNA of the CDR3: TGTGCCAGCAGCTGGACAGGGTCTGGGGCCAACGTCCTGACTTTC.

The CDR3 DNA reads TGTGCCAGCAGCTTGGACAGGGACTCCACTGAAGCTTTCTTT. It specifies CASSLDRDSTEAFF. J is TRBJ1-1 and V is TRBV11-2, with TRBD1 matching 8 bases. CDR3 size: 14 residues. CDR1 is SGHAT and CDR2 is FQNNGV in the germline V gene. V trimming: 3 bases; J trimming: 4 bases; junction bases outside the gene matches: 4.

The chain recombines TRBV29-1 with TRBJ1-2; TRBD1 matches 9 bases. J was trimmed by 6 bases and V by 4 bases; bases with no gene match: 6. The length of the CDR3 is 13 residues. CDR1 SQVTM and CDR2 ANQGSEA come from the germline V gene. The CDR3 protein is CSVGTGTGHGYTF. The DNA of the CDR3 is TGCAGCGTTGGGACTGGGACAGGGCATGGCTACACCTTC.

This chain's CDR3 is CASSQEGRSNSPLHF. CDR3 DNA sequence: TGCGCCAGCAGCCAAGAAGGCAGGTCTAATTCACCCCTCCACTTT. The chain couples TRBV4-1 to TRBJ1-6; D call uncertain. Germline V lookup: CDR1 MGHRA, CDR2 YSYEKL. Trimming removed 0 bases at V and 6 bases at J, with 9 bases between. The CDR3 is 15 residues long.

The V and J genes are TRBV6-5 and TRBJ2-7; TRBD2 matches 9 bases. Per the germline V gene, CDR1 is MNHEY and CDR2 is SVGAGI. V was clipped by 5 bases and J by 3 bases; unmatched bases: 5. This CDR3 region has 14 residues. CDR3 region: CASSVTSGGYEQYF. DNA for the CDR3: TGTGCCAGCAGTGTGACTAGCGGAGGCTACGAGCAGTACTTC.

The J gene is TRBJ2-7, the V gene TRBV6-5; weak D call: TRBD1 (7 bases). CDR3 length: 14 amino acids. Germline CDR1 reads MNHEY; CDR2 reads SVGAGI. V was trimmed by 6 bases and J by 5 bases, leaving 17 bases between them. The DNA of the CDR3 is TGTGCCAGCAGCCGACAGGGAGGTATCCACGAGCAGTACTTC. It translates to CASSRQGGIHEQYF.

Concerning this clone: Other DNA sequences in this specimen translate into the identical CDR3. The chain employs TRBV7-3 and TRBJ1-5; no clear D. Germline V lookup: CDR1 SGHTA, CDR2 FQGTGA. The CDR3 is 13 residues long. V was trimmed by 5 bases and J by 4 bases, leaving 9 bases between them. The CDR3 here is CASSPGGNQPQHF. The DNA of the CDR3 is TGTGCCAGCAGCCCCGGCGGGAATCAGCCCCAGCATTTT.

The gene calls are TRBV7-2 and TRBJ1-2; the D gene is possibly TRBD1 (6 bases). Germline CDR1 reads SGHTA; CDR2 reads FQGNSA. V was shortened by 5 bases and J by 7 bases, with 23 bases between the two germline ends. The CDR3 totals 16 residues. The CDR3 nucleotides read TGTGCCAGCAGCCTTATCGACGGGACAACCCTAGGTGGCTACACCTTC. Its translation: CASSLIDGTTLGGYTF. The full variable domain, rest sourced from reference TRBV7-2 and TRBJ1-2, is GAGVSQSPSNKVTEKGKDVELRCDPISGHTALYWYRQSLGQGLEFLIYFQGNSAPDKSGLPSDRFSAERTGGSVSTLTIQRTQQEDSAVYLCASSLIDGTTLGGYTFGSGTRLTVV.

The CDR3, as DNA: TGTGCCAGCAGCCCAAGGGGACTAGCGGGGGCCTACACAGATACGCAGTATTTT. This translates into CASSPRGLAGAYTDTQYF. The genes are TRBV7-2 and TRBJ2-3, with 14 bases identical to TRBD2. CDR3 length: 18 residues. Per the germline V gene, CDR1 is SGHTA and CDR2 is FQGNSA. Trimming cost V 5 bases and J 2 bases; bases outside gene matches: 9.

The chain links TRBV30 to TRBJ2-5, with D uncertain. Judging by the DNA end, TRBJ2-7 fits better; the J call may be wrong. The CDR3 runs 12 residues. The germline CDR1 and CDR2 sequences are GTSNPN and SVGIG (reference sequence). In DNA, the CDR3 is TGTGCCTGGAGTCTACTCGGGTACGAGCAGTACTTC. Translated: CAWSLLGYEQYF.

The rearrangement uses TRBV7-2 and TRBJ1-2, with D maybe TRBD1 (5 bases). In germline, CDR1 is SGHTA, CDR2 FQGNSA. Trimming cost V 5 bases and J 3 bases, with 13 bases left between them. CDR3 size: 14 residues. CDR3 protein: CASSTALGDYGYTF. Written as DNA, the CDR3 is TGTGCCAGCAGCACGGCGTTAGGGGACTATGGCTACACCTTC.